Following are 30 T cell receptor beta chains from one sample sequenced in a study of blood T cells in healthy people across ages. Then a second PCR, running roughly 7 to 11 cycles, was carried out with a sample-barcoded 5' primer and a J-beta primer mix. TCRdb re-called the 5' RACE reads with MiXCR, one entry per CDR3 protein. Of around 670,000 distinct CDR3 sequences in the sample, approximately 30% were seen once. Specimen: blood. The source of these receptors is a woman of 80 years or more in good health.

As for this clonotype: A much larger clonotype is one base distant, so this may be a read error. V usage is TRBV29-1 and J usage is TRBJ2-6; weak D call: TRBD1 (6 bases). The CDR3 length is 14 residues. From germline, CDR1 is SQVTM and CDR2 ANQGSEA. The CDR3 nucleotides are TGCAGCGTTCCGACAGGTCCCGGGGCCAACGTCCGGACTTTC. Protein: CSVPTGPGANVRTF.

The table lists this clonotype with many counts. V and J are TRBV6-1 and TRBJ1-5; 7 bases are a match to TRBD1. Germline CDR1 and CDR2: MNHNS and SASEGT. The junction had 3 bases not matched to a gene; V was cut back by 7 bases and J by 3 bases. The CDR3 runs 13 residues. The CDR3 region has the DNA TGTGCCAGCACCGACAGGGTCAATCAGCCCCAGCATTTT. It translates to CASTDRVNQPQHF.

This clonotype appeared a few times. The V and J genes are TRBV7-2 and TRBJ1-3, with D perhaps matching TRBD1 (5 bases). In germline, CDR1 is SGHTA, CDR2 FQGNSA. This CDR3 has 14 residues. The V gene lost 5 bases and the J gene lost 0 bases, with 8 bases spanning the gap. The CDR3: CASSQGYSGNTIYF. The CDR3 DNA sequence: TGTGCCAGCAGCCAGGGATACTCTGGAAACACCATATATTTT.

This clonotype was recorded at least ten times. The CDR3 here is CASSQEDQDEQFF. The CDR3 nucleotides are TGTGCCAGCAGCCAAGAAGACCAGGATGAGCAGTTCTTC. V and J are TRBV3-1 and TRBJ2-1, with unresolved D. The germline CDR1 and CDR2 sequences are LGHDT and YNNKEL (reference sequence). V dropped 0 bases and J dropped 8 bases, with 8 bases sitting between them. There are 13 residues in the CDR3.

The chain uses TRBV6-2 or TRBV6-3 and TRBJ2-3; TRBD2 agrees at 9 bases. The germline V gene encodes CDR1 MNHEY and CDR2 SVGEGT. The CDR3 consists of 15 residues. V shed 3 bases, J shed 5 bases, and the junction held 6 bases outside the gene matches. The CDR3 bases are TGTGCCAGCAGTTATAGAATAGCGGGGGTAGATACGCAGTATTTT. Its translation is CASSYRIAGVDTQYF.

There are a few counts of this clonotype. The genes are TRBV19 and TRBJ2-5; no firm D call. Germline-derived CDR1 and CDR2 are LNHDA and SQIVND (reference sequence). With 3 bases removed from V and 1 base from J, the gap between germline ends came to 9 bases. CDR3 size: 14 residues. In DNA form, the CDR3 reads TGTGCCAGTAGTATTTGGCACCGCCAAGAGACCCAGTACTTC. Encoded protein: CASSIWHRQETQYF.

About this clonotype itself: At one end, the junction sequence differs from germline, possibly due to a read error. V is TRBV15 and J is TRBJ2-2, with 7 bases that match TRBD1. From germline, CDR1 is LNHNV and CDR2 YYDKDF (reference sequence). The CDR3 runs to 14 residues. Written as DNA, the CDR3 is TGTGCCACCGGCAGCGAACGCAGGGGGTCGGAGCTGTTTTTT. Amino acids: CATGSERRGSELFF.

Points on this clonotype: This may arise from a read error, as a much more abundant clone is one base away. V and J are TRBV4-2 and TRBJ2-7, with TRBD1 matching over 8 bases. The germline V gene has CDR1 LGHNA and CDR2 YNFKEQ. With 0 bases clipped from V and 4 bases from J, the junction kept 11 bases outside the gene matches. The CDR3 contains 17 residues. CDR3 DNA sequence: TGTGCCAGCAGCCAAGATGCCGGACAGGGTATTTGTTACGAGCAGTACTTC. Amino acids: CASSQDAGQGICYEQYF.

This clonotype was observed many times. This chain links TRBV5-1 with TRBJ2-3; TRBD2 matches at 7 bases. Germline V lookup: CDR1 SGHRS, CDR2 YFSETQ. With 4 bases clipped from V and 0 bases from J, the junction kept 5 bases outside the gene matches. The CDR3 spans 15 residues. Written as DNA, the CDR3 is TGCGCCAGCAGCACCGGGACTACTAGCACAGATACGCAGTATTTT. It translates to CASSTGTTSTDTQYF.

The V gene is TRBV20-1, the J gene TRBJ1-1, with 7 bases lining up with TRBD1. The CDR3 is 15 amino acids. Germline V lookup: CDR1 DFQATT, CDR2 SNEGSKA (reference sequence). After removal of 5 bases from V and 4 bases from J, the junction contained 13 bases not matched to a gene. The CDR3 loop is CSACLTGVQATEAFF. CDR3 nucleotides: TGCAGTGCTTGCTTAACAGGGGTTCAGGCCACTGAAGCTTTCTTT.

This clonotype has ten or more counts. The J gene is TRBJ2-1, the V gene TRBV3-1; TRBD1 matches at 7 bases. After removal of 0 bases from V and 5 bases from J, the junction contained 4 bases not matched to a gene. Germline assignment: CDR1 LGHDT and CDR2 YNNKEL (reference sequence). This CDR3 contains 15 residues. The CDR3 DNA reads TGTGCCAGCAGCCAAGACAGGGGGTTAAACAATGAGCAGTTCTTC. It codes for CASSQDRGLNNEQFF.

The chain has TRBV18 and TRBJ1-3; the D gene is possibly TRBD1 (5 bases). Per the germline V gene, CDR1 is KGHSH and CDR2 is LQKENI. The CDR3 is 16 residues long. The ends were cut back, 0 bases at V and 2 bases at J, with 11 bases in the middle. The CDR3 DNA sequence: TGTGCCAGCTCACCACCCTCCGGGGGTACTGGAAACACCATATATTTT. Amino acid sequence: CASSPPSGGTGNTIYF. The complete variable domain, with remaining parts taken from reference TRBV18 and TRBJ1-3, reads NAGVMQNPRHLVRRRGQEARLRCSPMKGHSHVYWYRQLPEEGLKFMVYLQKENIIDESGMPKERFSAEFPKEGPSILRIQQVVRGDSAAYFCASSPPSGGTGNTIYFGEGSWLTVV.

This chain links TRBV9 with TRBJ1-4; 10 bases map to TRBD1. V was clipped by 2 bases and J by 6 bases; unmatched bases: 7. The CDR3 has 16 amino acids. Germline assignment: CDR1 SGDLS and CDR2 YYNGEE. CDR3 residues: CASSVTGQGSHEKLFF. The CDR3 DNA follows: TGTGCCAGCAGCGTCACGGGACAGGGGTCACATGAAAAACTGTTTTTT.

This clonotype was seen ten or more times. The genes are TRBV10-3 and TRBJ1-6, with D possibly being TRBD1 (6 bases). V was clipped by 10 bases and J by 5 bases, with 21 bases between them. The CDR3 is 16 amino acids. CDR1 and CDR2 (germline): ENHRY, SYGVKD. CDR3 sequence reads: CASQGKAGANNSPLHF. CDR3 nucleotides: TGTGCCAGCCAGGGGAAGGCAGGGGCGAATAATTCACCCCTCCACTTT.

This clonotype was counted many times. The chain links TRBV18 to TRBJ2-6; D possibly uses TRBD1 or TRBD2 (6 bases each). This CDR3 comprises 14 residues. Between the trimmed V and J ends, which lost 3 bases and 5 bases, there was a span of 8 bases. In germline, CDR1 is KGHSH, CDR2 LQKENI. The CDR3 sequence: CASSPGGWANVLTF. DNA for the CDR3: TGTGCCAGCTCACCCGGGGGCTGGGCCAACGTCCTGACTTTC.

This clonotype was recorded a few times. The V call is TRBV5-6, the J call TRBJ2-1; D may correspond to TRBD1 or TRBD2 (5 bases each). In germline, CDR1 is SGHDT, CDR2 YYEEEE. The CDR3 is 17 residues long. The V and J ends lost 2 bases and 8 bases respectively, with 23 bases between them. The CDR3 nucleotides read TGTGCCAGCAGCTTCAGGGCTCCCGGGACCGGGGTCGATGAGCAGTTCTTC. This codes for CASSFRAPGTGVDEQFF.

This clonotype showed up many times. The rearrangement uses TRBV7-2 and TRBJ1-1; D ambiguous. Germline CDR1 is SGHTA and CDR2 is FQGNSA. The CDR3 spans 13 residues. Trimming pared 0 bases from V and 1 base from J, leaving 3 bases between. CDR3 protein: CASSLARNTEAFF. CDR3 bases: TGTGCCAGCAGCTTAGCCAGGAACACTGAAGCTTTCTTT.

This chain links TRBV28 with TRBJ2-5, with 8 bases aligning to TRBD1. Per germline, CDR1 MDHEN and CDR2 SYDVKM. CDR3 size: 14 residues. The ends lost 2 bases at V and 8 bases at J; junction bases unmatched: 7. CDR3 sequence reads: CASSLRGQAGTQYF. The CDR3 DNA sequence: TGTGCCAGCAGTTTACGGGGACAGGCTGGAACCCAGTACTTC.

With regard to this clonotype: At one end the junction does not follow the germline gene, possibly because of a read error. The CDR3 DNA sequence: TGTGCCAGCAGTTACCAGTCAGGGGGTAGCACAGGTACGCAGTATTTT. Its translation is CASSYQSGGSTGTQYF. The rearrangement uses TRBV28 and TRBJ2-3, with 7 bases identical to TRBD1. CDR3 length: 16 amino acids. Germline V gene sequence: CDR1 MDHEN, CDR2 SYDVKM.

This clonotype has only a few counts. The CDR3 sequence is CAWSVPHSSGNTIYF. DNA for the CDR3: TGTGCCTGGAGTGTACCCCACAGCTCTGGAAACACCATATATTTT. The genes are TRBV30 and TRBJ1-3; no definite D call. This CDR3 region has 15 residues. CDR1 is GTSNPN, CDR2 SVGIG, per germline (reference sequence). V shed 0 bases and J shed 0 bases, with 9 bases lying between them. The whole variable domain, filled in from reference TRBV30 and TRBJ1-3, reads SQTIHQWPATLVQPVGSPLSLECTVEGTSNPNLYWYRQAAGRGLQLLFYSVGIGQISSEVPQNLSASRPQDRQFILSSKKLLLSDSGFYLCAWSVPHSSGNTIYFGEGSWLTVV.

The chain couples TRBV6-5 to TRBJ1-1; D remains unclear. The ends were cut back, 0 bases at V and 1 base at J, with 9 bases in the middle. The germline V gene encodes CDR1 MNHEY and CDR2 SVGAGI. The CDR3 is 15 residues long. CDR3 loop: CASSYSWGSNTEAFF. CDR3 sequence (DNA): TGTGCCAGCAGTTACTCGTGGGGTTCGAACACTGAAGCTTTCTTT.

This clonotype was seen repeatedly, ten times or more. The rearrangement uses TRBV6-5 and TRBJ1-6, with a possible D match to TRBD1 (5 bases). Trimming shortened V by 0 bases and J by 0 bases, and 12 bases separated the two germline ends. The CDR3 spans 18 residues. The germline CDR1 and CDR2 sequences are MNHEY and SVGAGI. The CDR3 sequence is CASSYSTAGSSYNSPLHF. CDR3 DNA: TGTGCCAGCAGTTACTCGACAGCGGGGAGCTCCTATAATTCACCCCTCCACTTT.

This clonotype has only a few counts. This chain uses TRBV16 with TRBJ1-6, with 7 nucleotides matching TRBD1. CDR1 and CDR2 (germline): KGHSY, FQNENV. CDR3 length: 17 residues. The J segment lost 10 bases and the V segment lost 0 bases, leaving 12 bases of the junction unmatched. The CDR3 region is CASSQSGGGLSASPLHF. The CDR3 bases are TGTGCCAGCAGCCAATCGGGAGGGGGCCTCTCCGCCTCACCCCTCCACTTT.

The CDR3 nucleotides read TGTGCCAGCAGCCAACCGGGAGACGTCTACGAGCAGTACTTC. This codes for CASSQPGDVYEQYF. The V and J genes are TRBV7-2 and TRBJ2-7; D may be TRBD2 (6 bases). The V end was cut by 5 bases, the J end by 3 bases, with 14 bases between. CDR1 and CDR2 from the germline V gene are SGHTA and FQGNSA. CDR3 length: 14 residues.

The chain employs TRBV12-3 or TRBV12-4 and TRBJ2-7; perhaps TRBD2 as D (6 bases). The V and J ends lost 6 bases and 7 bases respectively, with 28 bases between them. The CDR3 is 17 amino acids. The CDR3 protein is CASSPFPLATRNNEQYF. In DNA form, the CDR3 reads TGTGCCAGCAGCCCATTCCCCCTAGCGACTAGAAACAATGAGCAGTACTTC.

This clonotype was found a few times. CDR3 sequence (DNA): TGTGCCAGCAGCCCCGAAGGTCCAGGGGGAGAGACCCAGTACTTC. Amino acid sequence: CASSPEGPGGETQYF. The V call is TRBV9, the J call TRBJ2-5; TRBD1 agrees at 7 bases. Germline V gene data show CDR1 as SGDLS and CDR2 as YYNGEE. After removal of 4 bases from V and 4 bases from J, the junction contained 10 bases not matched to a gene. This CDR3 is 15 amino acids long.

This clonotype was seen only a few times. The rearrangement links TRBV30 to TRBJ1-2, with 7 bases lining up with TRBD1. Trimming at V came to 4 bases and at J to 6 bases, leaving 5 bases not matched to a gene. The CDR3 sequence is 12 residues long. Germline V gives CDR1 GTSNPN, CDR2 SVGIG (reference sequence). The CDR3 DNA follows: TGTGCCTGGACCCAGGGGGGGCATGGCTACACCTTC. Amino acid sequence: CAWTQGGHGYTF.

This sequence joins TRBV5-4 and TRBJ1-2; D gene uncertain. V was clipped by 4 bases and J by 5 bases, with 18 bases between them. Germline V gene data show CDR1 as SGHNT and CDR2 as YYREEE (reference sequence). This CDR3 is built from 15 residues. This CDR3 is CASSRSHTSPYGYTF. The CDR3 nucleotides are TGTGCCAGCAGCCGGTCCCACACCTCCCCTTATGGCTACACCTTC.

This clonotype was recorded at least ten times. The chain is built from TRBV4-1 and TRBJ2-1, with D hard to call. Germline V CDR1 and CDR2: MGHRA, YSYEKL. This CDR3 is built from 14 residues. V shed 3 bases and J shed 9 bases, with 15 bases lying between them. For the CDR3, the DNA is TGCGCCAGCAGCCAGATGGACGGCGGAGCTGAGCAGTTCTTC. As protein: CASSQMDGGAEQFF.

This clonotype appeared many times. V is TRBV6-5 and J is TRBJ2-5; possibly TRBD1 or TRBD2 for D (5 bases each). Germline lookup yields CDR1 MNHEY and CDR2 SVGAGI. V lost 5 bases, J lost 0 bases, and 13 bases lay in between. The CDR3 runs 15 residues. The CDR3 loop is CASSPGQEYQETQYF. The CDR3 DNA follows: TGTGCCAGCAGTCCGGGGCAGGAGTACCAAGAGACCCAGTACTTC.